Each of the 25 T cell receptor beta chains below was sequenced from the same sample in a study of cytomegalovirus exposure and HLA in healthy donors (dated by TCRdb to the late 2010s). Library method: the immunoSEQ multiplex PCR assay. For the multiplex PCR, a mixture combining 60 forward primers for TCR Vbeta segments and 13 reverse primers for TCR Jbeta segments was used. This immuneACCESS table, as held by TCRdb, lists in-frame sequences with V and J called but not all clones. Of the missing ones, under half trace to an unresolved V gene in checked studies; the others have no known cause. This sample gives under 150,000 clones in total; 70% to 85% of them show up just once. Approximately 3% of the sample belongs to the ten largest clones. Sequencing was done on a sample of PBMCs. The receptor set was obtained from a boy between 2 and 10 years old in good health and CMV-seronegative.

This chain links TRBV10-3 with TRBJ1-5, with 9 bases lining up with TRBD1. The CDR3 covers 17 residues. Germline values: CDR1 ENHRY, CDR2 SYGVKD. V lost 5 bases, J lost 0 bases, and 8 bases stayed unmatched. The CDR3: CAISPRRTGDSNQPQHF. CDR3 coding DNA: TGTGCCATCAGTCCCAGGCGGACAGGGGATAGCAATCAGCCCCAGCATTTT.

This clone has more than one count but fewer than ten. The chain carries TRBV29-1 and TRBJ1-4; TRBD1 matches at 9 bases. With 0 bases clipped from V and 10 bases from J, the junction kept 9 bases outside the gene matches. The CDR3 consists of 15 residues. Germline CDR1 and CDR2: SQVTM and ANQGSEA. The DNA of the CDR3 is TGCAGCGTTGAAGATAGACACAGGGGGCCGGTAAAACTGTTTTTT. Translated, it gives CSVEDRHRGPVKLFF.

The rearrangement links TRBV19 to TRBJ2-1, with D tentatively TRBD1 (6 bases). Per germline, CDR1 LNHDA and CDR2 SQIVND (reference sequence). The CDR3 covers 17 residues. The V end was cut by 6 bases, the J end by 0 bases, with 18 bases between. The chain's CDR3 is CASRWEWGPSSYNEQFF. The CDR3 region has the DNA TGTGCCAGTAGATGGGAGTGGGGGCCTAGCTCCTACAATGAGCAGTTCTTC. The full variable domain, completed using reference TRBV19 and TRBJ2-1, is DGGITQSPKYLFRKEGQNVTLSCEQNLNHDAMYWYRQDPGQGLRLIYYSQIVNDFQKGDIAEGYSVSREKKESFPLTVTSAQKNPTAFYLCASRWEWGPSSYNEQFFGPGTRLTVL.

The V and J genes are TRBV4-1 and TRBJ1-3, with D possibly matching TRBD1 (5 bases). The germline V gene has CDR1 MGHRA and CDR2 YSYEKL. The V end was cut by 4 bases, the J end by 0 bases, with 10 bases between. The CDR3 loop spans 15 amino acids. The DNA for the CDR3 is TGCGCCAGCAGCCCCCGACAGTACTCTGGAAACACCATATATTTT. This encodes CASSPRQYSGNTIYF.

DNA of the CDR3: TGTGCCAGCAGTTTAGGCGATACGCAGTATTTT. The encoded protein is CASSLGDTQYF. J is TRBJ2-3 and V is TRBV27; D is unclear. The CDR3 is 11 residues long. The ends were cut back, 2 bases at V and 6 bases at J, with 3 bases in the middle. Looked up from germline, CDR1 is MNHEY and CDR2 is SMNVEV (reference sequence).

This chain connects TRBV7-3 to TRBJ2-3, with 11 bases fitting TRBD2. The germline gives CDR1 SGHTA, CDR2 FQGTGA. J gave up 4 bases and V 4 bases, and 4 bases lay outside the gene matches. The CDR3 runs 15 residues. CDR3 sequence reads: CASSSSGGWSDTQYF. CDR3 nucleotides: TGTGCCAGCAGCTCTAGCGGGGGGTGGTCAGATACGCAGTATTTT.

The gene calls are TRBV4-1 and TRBJ1-2; D gene uncertain. The CDR3 runs 15 residues. With 0 bases removed from V and 4 bases from J, the gap between germline ends came to 12 bases. The germline V gene has CDR1 MGHRA and CDR2 YSYEKL. The DNA of the CDR3 is TGCGCCAGCAGCCAAGAAGGCCAGGTGGGCTATGGCTACACCTTC. This translates into CASSQEGQVGYGYTF.

The chain has TRBV7-9 and TRBJ1-1; the D gene is possibly TRBD1 (5 bases). The V and J ends lost 3 bases and 5 bases respectively, with 16 bases between them. The germline V gene has CDR1 SEHNR and CDR2 FQNEAQ (reference sequence). The CDR3 loop spans 15 amino acids. CDR3 DNA sequence: TGTGCCAGCAGCTTTAGCGGGGGAAGAGGTACTGAAGCTTTCTTT. Its translation: CASSFSGGRGTEAFF.

This clone was seen only a few times. The rearrangement joins TRBV27 to TRBJ1-1; D is unresolved. The CDR3 extends over 16 amino acids. Per the germline V gene, CDR1 is MNHEY and CDR2 is SMNVEV (reference sequence). Deletions cut 6 bases from V and 0 bases from J, with 17 bases between. For the CDR3, the DNA is TGTGCCAGCAGCATAGGAGACTGGAAGATGAACACTGAAGCTTTCTTT. Its protein is CASSIGDWKMNTEAFF.

V gene TRBV27 combines with J gene TRBJ2-5; D is possibly TRBD2 (7 bases). Germline V gene lookup returns CDR1 MNHEY and CDR2 SMNVEV (reference sequence). CDR3 length: 13 amino acids. V was trimmed by 7 bases and J by 5 bases, leaving 14 bases between them. This CDR3 is CASKGGLEETQYF. CDR3 DNA sequence: TGTGCCAGCAAGGGGGGGCTTGAGGAGACCCAGTACTTC.

The chain combines TRBV29-1 with TRBJ2-3; 8 nucleotides line up with TRBD1. This CDR3 is 15 amino acids long. V lost 1 base, J lost 3 bases, and 6 bases stayed unmatched. The germline gives CDR1 SQVTM, CDR2 ANQGSEA. CDR3: CSVEVPGGLTDTQYF. The CDR3 nucleotides are TGCAGCGTTGAAGTACCAGGGGGCTTAACAGATACGCAGTATTTT.

J is TRBJ1-3 and V is TRBV7-8, with D perhaps TRBD1 (5 bases). Trimming removed 2 bases at V and 4 bases at J, with 21 bases between. The CDR3 consists of 18 residues. Germline V CDR1 and CDR2: SGHVS, FQNEAQ. The CDR3 loop reads CASSLRSRGRVRGNTIYF. DNA of the CDR3: TGTGCCAGCAGCTTACGGTCTAGAGGCAGGGTTAGGGGAAACACCATATATTTT.

This clone was detected once. This sequence joins TRBV11-3 and TRBJ2-3; 7 positions match TRBD2. V was clipped by 3 bases and J by 0 bases; unmatched bases: 3. Germline CDR1 and CDR2: SGHNT and YENEEA. The CDR3 is 15 amino acids. CDR3 DNA: TGTGCCAGCAGCTTTTCTAGCGGTAGCACAGATACGCAGTATTTT. It yields the protein CASSFSSGSTDTQYF.

Written as DNA, the CDR3 is TGCAGCGGGGGCGGGGGTAGGACTAATGAAAAACTGTTTTTT. It is translated as CSGGGGRTNEKLFF. The V and J genes are TRBV29-1 and TRBJ1-4; possible D gene TRBD1, 5 bases. Trimming removed 7 bases at V and 2 bases at J, with 14 bases between. The germline CDR1 and CDR2 sequences are SQVTM and ANQGSEA. The CDR3 covers 14 residues.

J is TRBJ1-1 and V is TRBV27, with 7 bases lining up with TRBD1. CDR1 is MNHEY, CDR2 SMNVEV, per germline (reference sequence). The J segment lost 1 base and the V segment lost 7 bases, leaving 3 bases of the junction unmatched. CDR3 size: 13 residues. The CDR3 loop is CASNRGPNTEAFF. CDR3 nucleotides: TGTGCCAGCAACAGGGGACCGAACACTGAAGCTTTCTTT.

This clone was seen more than once but under ten times. The genes are TRBV4-2 and TRBJ2-5, with 10 bases fitting TRBD1. The J call may be faulty, since TRBJ2-7 better matches the DNA end. From germline, CDR1 is LGHNA and CDR2 YNFKEQ. This CDR3 region has 15 residues. Here the CDR3 DNA reads TGTGCCAGCAGCGTAGGGACAGGGGCTCCCTACGAGCAGTACTTC. Residues: CASSVGTGAPYEQYF.

V and J are TRBV7-2 and TRBJ2-7, with D unclear. This CDR3 region has 16 residues. The germline V gene has CDR1 SGHTA and CDR2 FQGNSA. V was pared by 4 bases and J by 1 base, with 17 bases between. The CDR3 spells CASSSAVGPQSYEQYF. CDR3 sequence (DNA): TGTGCCAGCAGCTCCGCCGTGGGCCCCCAATCCTACGAGCAGTACTTC.

This chain links TRBV6-6 with TRBJ1-1; D is uncertain. The CDR3 spans 14 residues. Germline CDR1 is MNHNY and CDR2 is SVGAGI (reference sequence). V lost 7 bases and J lost 0, with 12 bases in between. Here the CDR3 DNA reads TGTGCCAGCACCCTAACCGATTTGAACACTGAAGCTTTCTTT. Its translation is CASTLTDLNTEAFF.

This clone was seen a single time. The chain recombines TRBV19 with TRBJ1-6; D possibly corresponds to TRBD1 (5 bases). V gave up 5 bases and J gave up 6 bases, with 14 bases separating them. The CDR3 is made up of 15 amino acids. Germline-derived CDR1 and CDR2 are LNHDA and SQIVND (reference sequence). CDR3 region: CASSLGASPNSPLHF. In DNA, the CDR3 is TGTGCCAGTAGTTTAGGGGCCAGCCCTAATTCACCCCTCCACTTT. The full variable domain, completed using reference TRBV19 and TRBJ1-6, is DGGITQSPKYLFRKEGQNVTLSCEQNLNHDAMYWYRQDPGQGLRLIYYSQIVNDFQKGDIAEGYSVSREKKESFPLTVTSAQKNPTAFYLCASSLGASPNSPLHFGNGTRLTVT.

The rearrangement joins TRBV4-1 to TRBJ2-7; 7 nucleotides agree with TRBD1. The CDR3 loop spans 15 amino acids. The V segment lost 4 bases and the J segment 0 bases; nucleotides outside the gene matches: 6. Per the germline V gene, CDR1 is MGHRA and CDR2 is YSYEKL. This CDR3 is CASSRLRDSSYEQYF. The CDR3 coding sequence is TGCGCCAGCAGCCGCCTCCGGGACAGCTCCTACGAGCAGTACTTC.

V gene TRBV15 combines with J gene TRBJ1-1, with 8 bases lining up with TRBD1. This CDR3 is 16 amino acids long. The V gene end was trimmed by 3 bases and the J gene end by 1 base; junction bases not matched to a gene: 7. CDR1 is LNHNV, CDR2 YYDKDF, per germline (reference sequence). The CDR3 spells CATSRRGGQGNTEAFF. The CDR3 DNA reads as TGTGCCACCAGCAGGAGGGGAGGACAGGGGAACACTGAAGCTTTCTTT.

This chain joins TRBV19 and TRBJ2-3; 12 bases are a match to TRBD2. CDR1 LNHDA and CDR2 SQIVND come from the germline V gene (reference sequence). The CDR3 is made up of 16 amino acids. The ends lost 8 bases at V and 2 bases at J; junction bases unmatched: 8. The CDR3 DNA is TGTGCCAGTCAGAGGACTAGCGGGACATTCACAGATACGCAGTATTTT. It is translated as CASQRTSGTFTDTQYF.

This clone was detected only once. The chain carries TRBV2 and TRBJ2-1, with a possible D match to TRBD1 (6 bases). CDR1 is SNHLY and CDR2 is FYNNEI in the germline V gene. The CDR3 has 14 amino acids. The V end was cut by 2 bases, the J end by 7 bases, with 12 bases between. The CDR3 DNA reads TGTGCCAGCAGTGAAAGCCAGGGGTGGAATGAGCAGTTCTTC. It is translated as CASSESQGWNEQFF.

With respect to this clone: At one of its ends the junction is not consistent with the germline gene, which may arise from a read error. J is TRBJ1-6 and V is TRBV7-9; D not certain. CDR3 length equals 16 residues. Germline assignment: CDR1 SEHNR and CDR2 FQNEAQ (reference sequence). CDR3 sequence reads: CSSSPGVDGVNSPLHF. In nucleotides, the CDR3 is TGTTCCAGCAGCCCCGGGGTGGACGGGGTTAATTCACCCCTCCACTTT.

This chain links TRBV4-3 with TRBJ1-1; D gene ambiguous. CDR3 length equals 17 residues. V was trimmed by 0 bases and J by 10 bases, leaving 24 bases between them. Germline V lookup: CDR1 LGHNA, CDR2 YSLEER. Here the CDR3 DNA reads TGCGCCAGCAGCCAAGAAAGGGTTGAGGGTTTGCATATAGGAGCTTTCTTT. Its protein product is CASSQERVEGLHIGAFF.